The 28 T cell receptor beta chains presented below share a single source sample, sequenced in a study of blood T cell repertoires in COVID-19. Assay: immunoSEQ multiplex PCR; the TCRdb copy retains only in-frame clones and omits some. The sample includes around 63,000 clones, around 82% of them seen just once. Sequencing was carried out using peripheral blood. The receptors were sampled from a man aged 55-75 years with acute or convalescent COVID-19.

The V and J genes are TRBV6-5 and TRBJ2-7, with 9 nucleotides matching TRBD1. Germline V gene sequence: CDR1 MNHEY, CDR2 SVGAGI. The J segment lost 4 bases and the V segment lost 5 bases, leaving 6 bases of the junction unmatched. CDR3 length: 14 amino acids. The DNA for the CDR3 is TGTGCCAGCAGTACCCACAGGGGGCGGTACGAGCAGTACTTC. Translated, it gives CASSTHRGRYEQYF.

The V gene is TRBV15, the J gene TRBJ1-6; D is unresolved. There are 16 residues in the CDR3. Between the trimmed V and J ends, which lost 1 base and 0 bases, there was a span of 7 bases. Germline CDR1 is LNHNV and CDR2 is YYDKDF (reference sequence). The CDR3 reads CATSRGGSSYNSPLHF. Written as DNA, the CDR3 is TGTGCCACCAGCAGAGGAGGGAGCTCCTATAATTCACCCCTCCACTTT.

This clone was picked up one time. The DNA of the CDR3 is TGTGCTAGCGGGGGACAGGGTCGAAAGACCCAGTACTTC. Its protein is CASGGQGRKTQYF. The genes are TRBV7-7 and TRBJ2-5; D assignment may be TRBD1 or TRBD2 (9 bases each). Per germline, CDR1 SSHAT and CDR2 FNYEAQ (reference sequence). The CDR3 spans 13 residues.

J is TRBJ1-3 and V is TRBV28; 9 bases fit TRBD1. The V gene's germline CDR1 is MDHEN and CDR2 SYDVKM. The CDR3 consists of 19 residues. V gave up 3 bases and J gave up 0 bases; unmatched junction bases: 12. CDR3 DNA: TGTGCCAGCAGTTTGGGCCCAGGACAGGGGATCTTCTCTGGAAACACCATATATTTT. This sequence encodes CASSLGPGQGIFSGNTIYF.

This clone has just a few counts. CDR3 sequence: CASSLTAGPKNIQYF. CDR3 nucleotide sequence: TGCGCCAGCAGCCTTACGGCGGGTCCCAAAAACATTCAGTACTTC. The chain couples TRBV5-1 to TRBJ2-4, with a tentative D call TRBD2 (5 bases). The CDR3 covers 15 residues. Germline V lookup: CDR1 SGHRS, CDR2 YFSETQ. V lost 4 bases to trimming and J lost 2 bases, with 13 bases between them. The whole variable domain, filled in from reference TRBV5-1 and TRBJ2-4, reads KAGVTQTPRYLIKTRGQQVTLSCSPISGHRSVSWYQQTPGQGLQFLFEYFSETQRNKGNFPGRFSGRQFSNSRSEMNVSTLELGDSALYLCASSLTAGPKNIQYFGAGTRLSVL.

CDR3 in DNA: TGCGCCAGCAGCCAAGAGGGGACAGTTTCTGAGGGCTACACCTTC. It translates to CASSQEGTVSEGYTF. This rearrangement joins TRBV4-1 to TRBJ1-2, with TRBD1 matching 7 bases. J gave up 8 bases and V 0 bases, and 9 bases lay outside the gene matches. Germline loops: CDR1 MGHRA, CDR2 YSYEKL. The CDR3 totals 15 residues.

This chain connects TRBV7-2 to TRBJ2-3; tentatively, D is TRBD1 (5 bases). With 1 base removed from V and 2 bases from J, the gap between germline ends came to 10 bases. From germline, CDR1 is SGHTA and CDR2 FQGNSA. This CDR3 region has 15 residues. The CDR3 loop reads CASSLVGHTTDTQYF. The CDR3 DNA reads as TGTGCCAGCAGCTTAGTCGGACATACCACAGATACGCAGTATTTT.

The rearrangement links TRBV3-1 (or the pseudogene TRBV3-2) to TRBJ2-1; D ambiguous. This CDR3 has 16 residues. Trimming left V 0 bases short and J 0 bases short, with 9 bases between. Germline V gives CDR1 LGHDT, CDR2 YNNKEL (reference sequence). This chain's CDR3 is CASSQEPGSSYNEQFF. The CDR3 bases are TGTGCCAGCAGCCAAGAGCCGGGTAGCTCCTACAATGAGCAGTTCTTC.

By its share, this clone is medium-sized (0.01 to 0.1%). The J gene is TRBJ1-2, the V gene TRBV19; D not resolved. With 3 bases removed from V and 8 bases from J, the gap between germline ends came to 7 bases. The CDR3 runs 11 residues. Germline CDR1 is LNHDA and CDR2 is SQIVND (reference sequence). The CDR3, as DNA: TGTGCCAGTAGTATTGGGCAAGGCTACACCTTC. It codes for CASSIGQGYTF. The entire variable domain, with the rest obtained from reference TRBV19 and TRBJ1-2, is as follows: DGGITQSPKYLFRKEGQNVTLSCEQNLNHDAMYWYRQDPGQGLRLIYYSQIVNDFQKGDIAEGYSVSREKKESFPLTVTSAQKNPTAFYLCASSIGQGYTFGSGTRLTVV.

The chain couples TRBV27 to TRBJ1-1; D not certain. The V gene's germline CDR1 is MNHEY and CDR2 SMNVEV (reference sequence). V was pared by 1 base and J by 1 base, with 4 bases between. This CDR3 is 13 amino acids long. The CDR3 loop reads CASSLFRNTEAFF. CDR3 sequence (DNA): TGTGCCAGCAGTTTATTTAGGAACACTGAAGCTTTCTTT.

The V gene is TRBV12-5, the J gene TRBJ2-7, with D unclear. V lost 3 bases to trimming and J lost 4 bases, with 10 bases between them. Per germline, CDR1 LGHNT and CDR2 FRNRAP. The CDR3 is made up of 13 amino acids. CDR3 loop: CASGLGQDYEQYF. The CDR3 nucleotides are TGTGCTAGTGGTTTAGGTCAGGATTACGAGCAGTACTTC.

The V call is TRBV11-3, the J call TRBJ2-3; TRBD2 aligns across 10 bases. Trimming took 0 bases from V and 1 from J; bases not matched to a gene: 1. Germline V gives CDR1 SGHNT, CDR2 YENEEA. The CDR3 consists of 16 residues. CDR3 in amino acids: CASSLDLAGGTDTQYF. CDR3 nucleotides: TGTGCCAGCAGCTTAGATCTAGCGGGGGGCACAGATACGCAGTATTTT.

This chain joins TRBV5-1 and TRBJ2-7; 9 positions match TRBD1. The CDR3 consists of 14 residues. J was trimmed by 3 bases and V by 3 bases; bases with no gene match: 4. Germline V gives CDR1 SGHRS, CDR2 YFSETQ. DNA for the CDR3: TGCGCCAGCAGCTCCGGGACAGGGTTCTACGAGCAGTACTTC. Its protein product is CASSSGTGFYEQYF.

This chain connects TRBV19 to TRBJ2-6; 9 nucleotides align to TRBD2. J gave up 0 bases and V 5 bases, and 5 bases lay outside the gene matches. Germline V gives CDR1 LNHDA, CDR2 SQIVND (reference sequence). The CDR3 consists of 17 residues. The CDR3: CASSFSGGSSGANVLTF. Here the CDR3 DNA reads TGTGCCAGTAGTTTTAGCGGGGGTAGCTCTGGGGCCAACGTCCTGACTTTC.

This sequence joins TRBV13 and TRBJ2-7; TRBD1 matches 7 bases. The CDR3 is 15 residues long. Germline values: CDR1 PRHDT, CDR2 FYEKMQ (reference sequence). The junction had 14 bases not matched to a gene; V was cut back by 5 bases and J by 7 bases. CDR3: CASSQTGINMVEQYF. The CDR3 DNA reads TGTGCCAGCAGCCAGACAGGGATCAACATGGTGGAGCAGTACTTC.

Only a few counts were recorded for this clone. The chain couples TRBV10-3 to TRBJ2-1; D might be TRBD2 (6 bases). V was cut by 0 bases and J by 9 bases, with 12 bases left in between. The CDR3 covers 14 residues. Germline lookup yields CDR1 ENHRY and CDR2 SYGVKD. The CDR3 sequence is CAISESISEGEQFF. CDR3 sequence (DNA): TGTGCCATCAGTGAGTCCATATCGGAGGGTGAGCAGTTCTTC.

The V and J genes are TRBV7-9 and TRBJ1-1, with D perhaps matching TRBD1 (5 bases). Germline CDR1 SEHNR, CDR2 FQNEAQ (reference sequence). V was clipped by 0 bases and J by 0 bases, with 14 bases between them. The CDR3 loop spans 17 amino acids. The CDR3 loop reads CASSLAPGGVMNTEAFF. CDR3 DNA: TGTGCCAGCAGCTTAGCTCCAGGAGGGGTAATGAACACTGAAGCTTTCTTT.

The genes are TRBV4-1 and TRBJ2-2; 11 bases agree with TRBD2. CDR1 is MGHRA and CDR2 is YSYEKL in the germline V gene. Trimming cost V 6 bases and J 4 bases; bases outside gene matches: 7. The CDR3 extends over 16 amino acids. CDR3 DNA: TGCGCCAGCAGTCCGGGACTAGCGGTTAGCACCGGGGAGCTGTTTTTT. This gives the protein CASSPGLAVSTGELFF.

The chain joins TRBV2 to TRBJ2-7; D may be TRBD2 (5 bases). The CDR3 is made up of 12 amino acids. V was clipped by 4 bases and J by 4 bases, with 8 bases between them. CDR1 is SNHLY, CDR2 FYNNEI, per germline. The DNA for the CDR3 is TGTGCCAGCAGTGTTCGGGGATACGAGCAGTACTTC. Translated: CASSVRGYEQYF.

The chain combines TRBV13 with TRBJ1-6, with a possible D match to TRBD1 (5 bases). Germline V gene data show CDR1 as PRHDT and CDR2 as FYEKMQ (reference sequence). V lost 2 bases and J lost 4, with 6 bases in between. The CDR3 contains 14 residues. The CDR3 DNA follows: TGTGCCAGCAGCTTACGACAGTATAATTCACCCCTCCACTTT. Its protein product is CASSLRQYNSPLHF.

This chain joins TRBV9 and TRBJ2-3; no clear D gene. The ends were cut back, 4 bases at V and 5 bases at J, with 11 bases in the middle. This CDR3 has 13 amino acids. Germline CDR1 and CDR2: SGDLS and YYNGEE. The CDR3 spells CASSLNVGDTQYF. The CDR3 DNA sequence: TGTGCCAGCAGCCTCAATGTCGGAGATACGCAGTATTTT.

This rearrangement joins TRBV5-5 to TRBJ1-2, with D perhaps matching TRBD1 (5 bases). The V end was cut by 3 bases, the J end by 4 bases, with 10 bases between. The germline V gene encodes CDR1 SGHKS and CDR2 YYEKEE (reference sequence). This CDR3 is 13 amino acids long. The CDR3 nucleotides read TGTGCCAGCAGCTCAGGGCCTGCCTATGGCTACACCTTC. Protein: CASSSGPAYGYTF.

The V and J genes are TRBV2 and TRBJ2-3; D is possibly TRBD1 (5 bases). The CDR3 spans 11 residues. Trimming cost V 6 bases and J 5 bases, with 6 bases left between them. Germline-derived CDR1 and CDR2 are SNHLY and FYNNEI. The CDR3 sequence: CASRQEDTQYF. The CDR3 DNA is TGTGCCAGCAGACAGGAAGATACGCAGTATTTT.

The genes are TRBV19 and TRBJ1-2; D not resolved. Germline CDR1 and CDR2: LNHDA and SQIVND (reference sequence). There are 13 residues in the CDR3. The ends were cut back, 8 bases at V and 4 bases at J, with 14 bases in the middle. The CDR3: CASHKATAYGYTF. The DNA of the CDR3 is TGTGCCAGTCATAAGGCAACAGCCTATGGCTACACCTTC.

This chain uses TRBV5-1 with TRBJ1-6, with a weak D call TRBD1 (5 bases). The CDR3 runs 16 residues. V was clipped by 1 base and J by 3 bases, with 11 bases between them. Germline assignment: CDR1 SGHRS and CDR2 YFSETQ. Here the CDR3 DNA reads TGCGCCAGCAGCTTGTATGGGGCCGTCTATAATTCACCCCTCCACTTT. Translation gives CASSLYGAVYNSPLHF.

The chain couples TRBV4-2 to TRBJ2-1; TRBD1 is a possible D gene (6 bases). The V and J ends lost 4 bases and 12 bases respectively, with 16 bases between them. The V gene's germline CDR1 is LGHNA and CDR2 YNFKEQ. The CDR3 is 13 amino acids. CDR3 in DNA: TGTGCCAGCAGCCTCCCAGGGGTGAAGGTGCAGTTCTTC. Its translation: CASSLPGVKVQFF.

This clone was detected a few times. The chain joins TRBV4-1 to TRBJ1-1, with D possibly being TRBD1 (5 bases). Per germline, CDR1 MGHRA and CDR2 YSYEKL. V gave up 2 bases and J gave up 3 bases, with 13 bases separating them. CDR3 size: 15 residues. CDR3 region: CASSQYSEGDTEAFF. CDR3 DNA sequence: TGCGCCAGCAGCCAATATAGTGAAGGGGACACTGAAGCTTTCTTT.

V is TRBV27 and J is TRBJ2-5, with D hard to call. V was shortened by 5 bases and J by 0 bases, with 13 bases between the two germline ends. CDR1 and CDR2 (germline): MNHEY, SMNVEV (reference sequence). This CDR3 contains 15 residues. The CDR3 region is CASSVRLSYQETQYF. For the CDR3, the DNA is TGTGCCAGCAGTGTCAGACTGTCGTACCAAGAGACCCAGTACTTC.